The sequence of this T cell receptor beta chain was determined in a study of high-grade serous ovarian cancer treatment subgroups. Study overall: Samples averaged around 14,000 reads and several thousand unique TCR beta rearrangements.

This CDR3 contains 13 residues. In germline, CDR1 is SGDLS, CDR2 YYNGEE. Trimming took off 3 bases at V and 7 bases at J, with 11 bases between the two ends. Generated by immunoSEQ multiplex PCR, the TCRdb table keeps only in-frame clones and is missing some. Of about 2,200 clones listed, approximately 66% were seen once; the top ten hold 12% to 15%. Study-level results: Bulk tumor TCR sequencing gave no spatial information. Clonal relatedness tracked neoantigen level, and by trend copy number and mutation load. Different patients shared almost no repertoire; same-patient tumors shared about 0.11 to 0.85.

About this clone itself: Its antigen remains unidentified.

Tumor samples were obtained before definitive surgery or chemotherapy. This TCR came from a human donor with high-grade serous ovarian cancer. The chain uses TRBV9 and TRBJ2-1; tentative D call: TRBD2 (5 bases). The sequencing sample was made of tumor tissue. In DNA form, the CDR3 reads TGTGCCAGCAGCGGCGTCCGGGGAAATGAGCAGTTCTTC. Translation gives CASSGVRGNEQFF. Drawing the rest from reference TRBV9 and TRBJ2-1, the complete variable domain is DSGVTQTPKHLITATGQRVTLRCSPRSGDLSVYWYQQSLDQGLQFLIQYYNGEERAKGNILERFSAQQFPDLHSELNLSSLELGDSALYFCASSGVRGNEQFFGPGTRLTVL.